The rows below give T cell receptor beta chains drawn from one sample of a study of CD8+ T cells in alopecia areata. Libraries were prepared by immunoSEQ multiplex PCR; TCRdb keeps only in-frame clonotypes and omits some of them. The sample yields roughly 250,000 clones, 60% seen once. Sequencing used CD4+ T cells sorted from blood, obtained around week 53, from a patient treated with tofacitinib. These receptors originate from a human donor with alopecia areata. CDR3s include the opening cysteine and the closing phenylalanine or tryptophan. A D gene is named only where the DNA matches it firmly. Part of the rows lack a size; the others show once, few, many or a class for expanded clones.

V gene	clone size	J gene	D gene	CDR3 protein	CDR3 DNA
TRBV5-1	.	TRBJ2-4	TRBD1	CASSPGQVEDIQYF	TGCGCCAGCAGCCCCGGACAGGTGGAGGACATTCAGTACTTC
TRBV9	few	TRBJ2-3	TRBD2	CASSVASGGDTDTQYF	TGTGCCAGCAGCGTAGCTTCGGGGGGAGATACAGATACGCAGTATTTT
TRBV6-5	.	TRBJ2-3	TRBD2	CASRRLAGLTDTQYF	TGTGCCAGCAGACGACTAGCGGGGCTAACAGATACGCAGTATTTT
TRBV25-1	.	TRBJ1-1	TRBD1	CASSSTGVVRNAFF	TGTGCCAGCAGTTCGACAGGGGTGGTGCGAAACGCTTTCTTT
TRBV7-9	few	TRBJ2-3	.	CASSPLNTDTQYF	TGTGCCAGCAGCCCCCTAAACACAGATACGCAGTATTTT
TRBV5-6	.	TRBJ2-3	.	CASSSLGSDTQYF	TGTGCCAGCAGCTCGCTAGGTTCAGATACGCAGTATTTT
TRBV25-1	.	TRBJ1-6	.	CASSGSRSGSPLHF	TGTGCCAGCAGTGGATCCCGTTCTGGTTCACCCCTCCACTTT
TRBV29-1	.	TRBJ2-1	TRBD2	CSVVLGGAYNEQFF	TGCAGCGTCGTGTTGGGGGGGGCCTACAATGAGCAGTTCTTC
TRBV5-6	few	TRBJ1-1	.	CASSLRGTEAFF	TGTGCCAGCAGCTTGCGGGGGACTGAAGCTTTCTTT
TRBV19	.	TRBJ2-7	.	CASSIRGIAGEQYF	TGTGCCAGTAGTATTCGCGGGATTGCAGGCGAGCAGTACTTC
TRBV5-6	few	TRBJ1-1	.	CASSPVGPNTEAFF	TGTGCCAGCAGCCCTGTTGGGCCGAACACTGAAGCTTTCTTT
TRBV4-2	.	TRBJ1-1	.	CASSQDSTAFF	TGTGCCAGCAGCCAAGATAGCACGGCTTTCTTT
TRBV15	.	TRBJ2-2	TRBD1	CATSRAPGQGAAGELFF	TGTGCCACCAGCAGAGCCCCGGGACAGGGGGCCGCCGGGGAGCTGTTTTTT
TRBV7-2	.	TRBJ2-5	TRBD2	CASSLAILAGGLVGETQYF	TGTGCCAGCAGCTTAGCAATTCTAGCGGGGGGCCTAGTTGGAGAGACCCAGTACTTC
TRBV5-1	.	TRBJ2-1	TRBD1	CASSLSTGSSYNEQFF	TGCGCCAGCAGCTTGTCGACAGGGTCCTCCTACAATGAGCAGTTCTTC
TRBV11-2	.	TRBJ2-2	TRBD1	CASSPRQGAYTGELFF	TGTGCCAGCAGCCCACGACAGGGGGCTTACACCGGGGAGCTGTTTTTT